The 15 T cell receptor beta chains in this list originate from one sample, sequenced in a study of PD-1 blockade in classical Hodgkin lymphoma. Libraries were prepared by immunoSEQ multiplex PCR; TCRdb keeps only in-frame clonotypes and omits some of them. Here the sample spans more than 75,000 clones, 85% to 95% being singletons. Specified time point: cycle 4 day 1 (C4D1), after five to seven weeks of nivolumab. Relapse after autologous stem cell transplantation occurred in every patient, and brentuximab vedotin exposure varied. The specimen comprised peripheral blood mononuclear cells (PBMCs), sampled before the fourth cycle of nivolumab. The origin of the receptors is a human donor with classical Hodgkin lymphoma.

The V and J genes are TRBV30 and TRBJ2-1; 12 nucleotides align to TRBD2. This CDR3 is built from 15 residues. Germline values: CDR1 GTSNPN, CDR2 SVGIG (reference sequence). V was pared by 5 bases and J by 4 bases, with 6 bases of the junction left unmatched. The CDR3 DNA follows: TGTGCCTGGGTCCCGGGACTAGCGGGTTACAATGAGCAGTTCTTC. Translation gives CAWVPGLAGYNEQFF.

The chain combines TRBV4-1 with TRBJ2-4; 7 bases agree with TRBD1. The CDR3 is 16 amino acids. Germline trimming cut 6 bases from V and 0 bases from J; bases unmatched to any gene: 8. Germline CDR1 and CDR2: MGHRA and YSYEKL. CDR3: CASSLPGQLAKNIQYF. CDR3 nucleotides: TGCGCCAGCAGTTTGCCGGGACAGCTAGCCAAAAACATTCAGTACTTC.

The V gene is TRBV7-2, the J gene TRBJ2-3; 10 nucleotides line up with TRBD2. The CDR3 has 15 residues. Germline V gene data show CDR1 as SGHTA and CDR2 as FQGNSA. Trimming at V came to 5 bases and at J to 2 bases, leaving 4 bases not matched to a gene. CDR3: CASSVTSGNTDTQYF. CDR3 DNA sequence: TGTGCCAGCAGCGTAACTAGCGGGAACACAGATACGCAGTATTTT. The whole variable domain, filled in from reference TRBV7-2 and TRBJ2-3, reads GAGVSQSPSNKVTEKGKDVELRCDPISGHTALYWYRQSLGQGLEFLIYFQGNSAPDKSGLPSDRFSAERTGGSVSTLTIQRTQQEDSAVYLCASSVTSGNTDTQYFGPGTRLTVL.

This rearrangement joins TRBV9 to TRBJ2-1; D not certain. Germline CDR1 SGDLS, CDR2 YYNGEE. The CDR3 has 14 amino acids. V was clipped by 0 bases and J by 8 bases, with 12 bases between them. In nucleotides, the CDR3 is TGTGCCAGCAGCGTAGCTACTATTGCCGATGAGCAGTTCTTC. This encodes CASSVATIADEQFF.

This chain links TRBV2 with TRBJ1-2; no reliable D call. Trimming removed 2 bases at V and 5 bases at J, with 12 bases between. This CDR3 has 14 residues. Germline CDR1 is SNHLY and CDR2 is FYNNEI. CDR3: CASSEWGADYGYTF. DNA of the CDR3: TGTGCCAGCAGTGAATGGGGAGCGGATTATGGCTACACCTTC.

The V and J genes are TRBV28 and TRBJ2-3, with 8 bases that match TRBD2. The CDR3 runs 14 residues. Losses at the gene ends were 4 bases for V and 7 bases for J; bases not matched to a gene: 7. CDR1 and CDR2 (germline): MDHEN, SYDVKM. The CDR3 protein is CASSSFPGGNTQYF. The CDR3, as DNA: TGTGCCAGCAGTTCCTTCCCGGGAGGGAATACGCAGTATTTT.

The rearrangement links TRBV6-1 to TRBJ1-5; no clear D gene. Germline loops: CDR1 MNHNS, CDR2 SASEGT. The V and J ends lost 11 bases and 2 bases respectively, with 16 bases between them. The CDR3 is 14 residues long. The CDR3 reads CASMGGLRNQPQHF. The CDR3 coding sequence is TGTGCCTCCATGGGTGGGCTCCGCAATCAGCCCCAGCATTTT.

The CDR3 region has the DNA TGCACCAGCAGTTACAGGGGGCGCGGAGGAAACACCATATATTTT. Amino acids: CTSSYRGRGGNTIYF. The chain links TRBV1 to TRBJ1-3; no DNA check was done on the table's D call, TRBD1. TRBV1 is given as a pseudogene. The CDR3 has 15 residues.

The chain is built from TRBV29-1 and TRBJ2-7; TRBD2 matches 9 bases. The CDR3 extends over 15 amino acids. After removal of 7 bases from V and 2 bases from J, the junction contained 12 bases not matched to a gene. Germline CDR1 is SQVTM and CDR2 is ANQGSEA. The CDR3: CSARGGGGATYEQYF. CDR3 in DNA: TGCAGCGCCCGCGGGGGGGGCGGGGCCACCTACGAGCAGTACTTC.

The chain uses TRBV2 and TRBJ1-6, with a weak D call TRBD1 (5 bases). CDR3 length equals 12 residues. Germline CDR1 is SNHLY and CDR2 is FYNNEI. Deletions cut 3 bases from V and 13 bases from J, with 10 bases between. CDR3 protein: CASSESQGPLHF. As DNA, the CDR3 is TGTGCCAGCAGTGAGTCCCAGGGTCCCCTCCACTTT.

The chain recombines TRBV5-8 with TRBJ2-7, with 8 positions matching TRBD1. After removal of 2 bases from V and 5 bases from J, the junction contained 6 bases not matched to a gene. The CDR3 sequence is 14 residues long. Germline CDR1 and CDR2: SGHTS and YDEGEE. The DNA for the CDR3 is TGTGCCAGCAGCTTCGGACAGGGAGGCCACGAGCAGTACTTC. This sequence encodes CASSFGQGGHEQYF.

The V call is TRBV28, the J call TRBJ1-4; 7 nucleotides match TRBD1. The CDR3 length is 16 residues. The V and J ends lost 5 bases and 5 bases, in that order; junction bases with no gene match: 11. Germline V gives CDR1 MDHEN, CDR2 SYDVKM. In nucleotides, the CDR3 is TGTGCCAGCAGTCTCGGGACAGCAGCACAAAATGAAAAACTGTTTTTT. It specifies CASSLGTAAQNEKLFF.

The CDR3 sequence is CASSDPGGETQYF. DNA of the CDR3: TGTGCCAGCAGCGACCCGGGCGGGGAGACCCAGTACTTC. The chain links TRBV7-7 to TRBJ2-5, with D perhaps matching TRBD2 (5 bases). The germline gives CDR1 SSHAT, CDR2 FNYEAQ (reference sequence). The CDR3 is made up of 13 amino acids. Trimming shortened V by 5 bases and J by 5 bases, and 12 bases separated the two germline ends.

The genes are TRBV28 and TRBJ2-3, with TRBD1 as a possible D gene (7 bases). Germline assignment: CDR1 MDHEN and CDR2 SYDVKM. The CDR3 is 15 amino acids. With 7 bases removed from V and 1 base from J, the gap between germline ends came to 15 bases. The CDR3 DNA sequence: TGTGCCAGCATGGGGCAGGGGGAGGGCACAGATACGCAGTATTTT. Its protein product is CASMGQGEGTDTQYF.

The rearrangement joins TRBV5-1 to TRBJ2-7; 7 nucleotides match TRBD2. The CDR3 runs to 13 residues. V shed 0 bases and J 6 bases; nucleotides not matched to a gene: 3. The germline V gene encodes CDR1 SGHRS and CDR2 YFSETQ. The CDR3 sequence is CASSLAWGGEQYF. The CDR3 nucleotides read TGCGCCAGCAGCTTGGCTTGGGGGGGCGAGCAGTACTTC.